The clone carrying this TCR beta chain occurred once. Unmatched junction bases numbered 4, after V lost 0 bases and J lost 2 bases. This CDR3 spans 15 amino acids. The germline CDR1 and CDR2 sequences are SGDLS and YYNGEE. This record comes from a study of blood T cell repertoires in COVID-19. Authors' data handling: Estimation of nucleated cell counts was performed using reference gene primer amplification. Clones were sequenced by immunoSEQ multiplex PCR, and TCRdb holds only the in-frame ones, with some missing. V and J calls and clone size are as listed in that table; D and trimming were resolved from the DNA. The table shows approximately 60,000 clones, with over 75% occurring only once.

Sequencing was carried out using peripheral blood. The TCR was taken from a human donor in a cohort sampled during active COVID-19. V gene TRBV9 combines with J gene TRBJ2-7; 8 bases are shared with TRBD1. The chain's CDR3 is CASSVGQGSPYEQYF. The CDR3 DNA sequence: TGTGCCAGCAGCGTAGGACAGGGGAGCCCCTACGAGCAGTACTTC.